The rows below give T cell receptor beta chains drawn from one sample of a study of control samples from healthy donors and cancer patients. Profiling relied on immunoSEQ multiplex PCR, and the TCRdb table lists in-frame clones only, not all of them. The sample shows 40,000 to 65,000 clones, around 87% of them seen only once. Sequencing was carried out using PBMCs. The source of these receptors is a man aged 55-75 years with head and neck cancer. Both conserved end residues are part of each CDR3. A D gene is named only where the DNA matches it firmly. Part of the rows lack a size; the others show once, few, many or a class for expanded clones.

J | D | V | size | CDR3 | DNA
TRBJ1-1 | - | TRBV7-9 | - | CASSLQLGVTEAFF | TGTGCCAGCAGCTTACAGTTAGGAGTAACTGAAGCTTTCTTT
TRBJ2-7 | TRBD2 | TRBV7-6 | - | CASSEGGGGSSYEQYF | TGTGCCAGCAGCGAAGGTGGCGGGGGGAGCTCCTACGAGCAGTACTTC
TRBJ1-4 | - | TRBV4-3 | - | CASSQDWQEREKLFF | TGCGCCAGCAGCCAAGATTGGCAGGAGAGAGAAAAACTGTTTTTT
TRBJ2-2 | - | TRBV12-3/TRBV12-4 | - | CASSLGGRRLFF | TGTGCCAGCAGTTTGGGGGGGCGCAGGTTGTTTTTT
TRBJ2-3 | - | TRBV6-2/TRBV6-3 | - | CASSPKGVPDTQYF | TGTGCCAGCAGCCCCAAAGGAGTGCCAGATACGCAGTATTTT
TRBJ2-1 | - | TRBV29-1 | - | CSVESLADNEQFF | TGCAGCGTTGAATCACTAGCAGACAATGAGCAGTTCTTC
TRBJ2-2 | TRBD2 | TRBV5-1 | - | CASSLGLAGELFF | TGCGCCAGCAGCCTCGGACTAGCCGGGGAGCTGTTTTTT
TRBJ1-5 | - | TRBV25-1 | - | CASTRTATVSNQPQHF | TGTGCCAGCACCAGGACGGCTACAGTTAGCAATCAGCCCCAGCATTTT
TRBJ2-3 | - | TRBV11-1 | - | CASSLVSGGTDTQYF | TGTGCCAGCAGCTTAGTCTCCGGAGGCACAGATACGCAGTATTTT
TRBJ2-3 | TRBD2 | TRBV27 | - | CASSLSKRSGRASRDTQYF | TGTGCCAGCAGTTTATCGAAACGTAGCGGGAGGGCCAGTCGAGATACGCAGTATTTT
TRBJ1-5 | - | TRBV30 | - | CAWNQNSNQPQHF | TGTGCCTGGAATCAGAATAGCAATCAGCCCCAGCATTTT
TRBJ2-7 | - | TRBV6-5 | - | CASSYRGAGFGEQYF | TGTGCCAGCAGTTACCGGGGGGCTGGGTTTGGGGAGCAGTACTTC
TRBJ2-3 | - | TRBV9 | - | CASSVEGATDTQYF | TGTGCCAGCAGCGTAGAGGGAGCCACAGATACGCAGTATTTT
TRBJ2-7 | TRBD1 | TRBV28 | - | CASSHPGGGYEQYF | TGTGCCAGCAGTCACCCAGGGGGCGGGTACGAGCAGTACTTC
TRBJ1-5 | - | TRBV2 | - | CASSEILGPNQPQHF | TGTGCCAGCAGTGAAATCCTGGGACCCAATCAGCCCCAGCATTTT
TRBJ2-1 | - | TRBV3-1/TRBV3-2 | - | CASSPYSRSSYNEQFF | TGTGCCAGCAGCCCCTACTCCAGGAGCTCCTACAATGAGCAGTTCTTC
TRBJ2-1 | TRBD2 | TRBV7-2 | medium-sized | CASGGTSGIREQFF | TGTGCCAGCGGAGGGACTAGCGGGATTCGTGAGCAGTTCTTC
TRBJ2-1 | - | TRBV7-7 | - | CASSFHLPGTGNNEQFF | TGTGCTAGCAGCTTTCATTTGCCAGGGACCGGCAACAATGAGCAGTTCTTC
TRBJ1-2 | - | TRBV13 | - | CASSATAEGGYTF | TGTGCCAGCAGCGCGACAGCCGAGGGTGGCTACACCTTC
TRBJ2-1 | TRBD2 | TRBV11-3 | - | CASSLGGRGGNEQFF | TGTGCCAGCAGCTTAGGGGGGCGGGGGGGCAATGAGCAGTTCTTC
TRBJ2-3 | TRBD2 | TRBV19 | - | CASSRGLGTQYF | TGTGCCAGTAGTAGGGGACTAGGGACGCAGTATTTT
TRBJ1-5 | - | TRBV30 | - | CAWSPGFRQPQHF | TGTGCCTGGAGTCCAGGGTTTCGTCAGCCCCAGCATTTT
TRBJ2-3 | TRBD1 | TRBV19 | - | CASSSGQVYTDTQYF | TGTGCCAGTAGTTCGGGACAGGTTTATACAGATACGCAGTATTTT
TRBJ2-7 | - | TRBV9 | - | CASSVSADGEQYF | TGTGCCAGCAGCGTGAGTGCTGACGGCGAGCAGTACTTC
TRBJ2-5 | - | TRBV6-5 | - | CASSPGLRGETQYF | TGTGCCAGCAGCCCGGGGTTAAGGGGGGAGACCCAGTACTTC
TRBJ1-2 | - | TRBV2 | - | CASRDTNNYGYTF | TGTGCCAGCCGGGACACGAATAACTATGGCTACACCTTC
TRBJ1-4 | TRBD1 | TRBV15 | - | CATSREQGPEKLFF | TGTGCCACCAGCAGAGAACAGGGGCCTGAAAAACTGTTTTTT
TRBJ1-3 | - | TRBV5-6 | - | CASSFIGTGNTIYF | TGTGCCAGCAGCTTTATAGGGACGGGAAACACCATATATTTT
TRBJ2-2 | TRBD2 | TRBV4-3 | - | CASSQPLAGGPGELFF | TGCGCCAGCAGCCAGCCCCTGGCGGGAGGGCCCGGGGAGCTGTTTTTT
TRBJ2-1 | - | TRBV7-7 | - | CASSPNTVVGYNEQFF | TGTGCCAGCAGCCCTAATACAGTAGTTGGATACAATGAGCAGTTCTTC
TRBJ2-2 | - | TRBV6-4 | - | CASSESTDTGELFF | TGTGCCAGCAGTGAGTCTACTGACACCGGGGAGCTGTTTTTT
TRBJ1-1 | TRBD1 | TRBV6-2/TRBV6-3 | - | CASSLTGRVGMNTEAFF | TGTGCCAGCAGTTTGACAGGGAGAGTGGGGATGAACACTGAAGCTTTCTTT
TRBJ2-1 | - | TRBV9 | once | CASSVRPSRNEQFF | TGTGCCAGCAGCGTACGGCCAAGCAGGAATGAGCAGTTCTTC
TRBJ2-7 | - | TRBV5-6 | - | CASSLAAYEQYF | TGTGCCAGCAGCTTGGCGGCCTACGAGCAGTACTTC
TRBJ2-2 | - | TRBV15 | - | CATLLLNTGELFF | TGTGCCACCCTCTTACTGAACACCGGGGAGCTGTTTTTT
TRBJ2-7 | TRBD1 | TRBV18 | - | CASSPGQGGTYEQYF | TGTGCCAGCTCACCAGGACAGGGGGGTACCTACGAGCAGTACTTC
TRBJ2-1 | TRBD1 | TRBV7-2 | - | CASSLRGRASHYNEQFF | TGTGCCAGCAGCTTAAGGGGGCGGGCCAGCCACTACAATGAGCAGTTCTTC
TRBJ2-3 | TRBD2 | TRBV15 | few | CATASGSESDTQYF | TGTGCCACCGCGAGCGGGAGCGAGTCAGATACGCAGTATTTT
TRBJ1-2 | - | TRBV7-9 | - | CASSLDSYGYTF | TGTGCCAGCAGCTTAGACAGCTATGGCTACACCTTC
TRBJ2-4 | TRBD2 | TRBV9 | - | CASSDPTSGGAKNIQYF | TGTGCCAGCAGCGACCCTACTAGCGGGGGTGCCAAAAACATTCAGTACTTC
TRBJ1-2 | - | TRBV3-1/TRBV3-2 | - | CASSQEGRGSYGYTF | TGTGCCAGCAGCCAAGAAGGCAGGGGAAGCTATGGCTACACCTTC